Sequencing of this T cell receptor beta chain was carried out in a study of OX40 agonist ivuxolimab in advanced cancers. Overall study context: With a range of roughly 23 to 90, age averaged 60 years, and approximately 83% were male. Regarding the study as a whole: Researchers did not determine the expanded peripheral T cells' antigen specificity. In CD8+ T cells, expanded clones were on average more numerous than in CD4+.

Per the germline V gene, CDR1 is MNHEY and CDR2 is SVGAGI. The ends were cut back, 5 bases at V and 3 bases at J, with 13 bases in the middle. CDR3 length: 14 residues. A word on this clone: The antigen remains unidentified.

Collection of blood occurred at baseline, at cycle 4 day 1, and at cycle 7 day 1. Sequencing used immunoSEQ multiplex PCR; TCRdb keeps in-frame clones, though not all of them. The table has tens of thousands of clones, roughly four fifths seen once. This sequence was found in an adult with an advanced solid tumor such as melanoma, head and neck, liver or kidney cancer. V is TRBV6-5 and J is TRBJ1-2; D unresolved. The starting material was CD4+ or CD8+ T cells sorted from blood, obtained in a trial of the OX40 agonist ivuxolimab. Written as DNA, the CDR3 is TGTGCCAGCAGTGTGAGAGAGGAACACTATGGCTACACCTTC. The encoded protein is CASSVREEHYGYTF.